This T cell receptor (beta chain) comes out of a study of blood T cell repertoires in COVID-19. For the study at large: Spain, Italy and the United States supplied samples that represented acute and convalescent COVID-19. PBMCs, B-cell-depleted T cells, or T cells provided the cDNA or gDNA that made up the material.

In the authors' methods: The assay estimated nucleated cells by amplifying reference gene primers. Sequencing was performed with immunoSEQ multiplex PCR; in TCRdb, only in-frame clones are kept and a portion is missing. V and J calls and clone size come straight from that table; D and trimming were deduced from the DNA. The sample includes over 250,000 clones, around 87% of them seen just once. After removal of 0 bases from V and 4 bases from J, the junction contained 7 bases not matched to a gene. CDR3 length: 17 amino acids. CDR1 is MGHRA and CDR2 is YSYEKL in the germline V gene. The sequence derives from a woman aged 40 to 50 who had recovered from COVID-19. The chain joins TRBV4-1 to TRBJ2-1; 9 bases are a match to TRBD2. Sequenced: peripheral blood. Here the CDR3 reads CASSQDLKSGGYNEQFF. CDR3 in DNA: TGCGCCAGCAGCCAAGATCTTAAAAGCGGGGGGTACAATGAGCAGTTCTTC.